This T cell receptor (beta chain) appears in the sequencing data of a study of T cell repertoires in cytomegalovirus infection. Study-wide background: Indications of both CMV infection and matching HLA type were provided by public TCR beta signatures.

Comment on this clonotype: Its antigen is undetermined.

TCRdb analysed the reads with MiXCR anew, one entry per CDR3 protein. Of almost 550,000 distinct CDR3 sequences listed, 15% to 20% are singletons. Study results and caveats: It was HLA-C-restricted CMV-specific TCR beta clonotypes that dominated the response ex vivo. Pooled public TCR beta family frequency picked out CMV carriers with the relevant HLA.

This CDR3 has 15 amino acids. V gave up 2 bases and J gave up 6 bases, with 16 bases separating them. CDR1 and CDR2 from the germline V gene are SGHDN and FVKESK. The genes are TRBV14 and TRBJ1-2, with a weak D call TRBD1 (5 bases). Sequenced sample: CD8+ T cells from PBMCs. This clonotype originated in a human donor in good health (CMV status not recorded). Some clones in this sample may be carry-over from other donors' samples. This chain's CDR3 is CASSQLTQGGDGYTF. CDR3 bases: TGTGCCAGCAGCCAACTAACTCAGGGAGGGGATGGCTACACCTTC.